The 12 T cell receptor beta chains reported below all come from one sample, sequenced in a study of CD8+CD57+ T cells in acquired aplastic anemia. In patients chosen for sequencing, flow cytometry had shown CD8+CD57+ cell expansion. TCR beta VDJ and CDR3 were profiled, and genomic DNA was the template. MiXCR, applied by TCRdb to the reads, yields one record per CDR3 protein. The sample shows under 350,000 distinct CDR3 sequences, roughly 61% of them seen only once. Sample: sorted CD4+, CD8+, or CD8+CD57+ T cells (not recorded which) from PBMCs. The receptor set was obtained from a human donor with aplastic anemia.

The gene calls are TRBV18 and TRBJ1-4; unclear D gene. Looked up from germline, CDR1 is KGHSH and CDR2 is LQKENI. The V end was cut by 5 bases, the J end by 4 bases, with 8 bases between. The CDR3 spans 13 residues. CDR3: CASSDQYNEKLFF. Written as DNA, the CDR3 is TGTGCCAGCTCAGATCAGTATAATGAAAAACTGTTTTTT.

The chain carries TRBV5-1 and TRBJ1-1; D possibly corresponds to TRBD1 (6 bases). The CDR3 extends over 14 amino acids. Germline loops: CDR1 SGHRS, CDR2 YFSETQ. V gave up 1 base and J gave up 8 bases, with 15 bases separating them. The DNA of the CDR3 is TGCGCCAGCAGCTTGTTGGGGGCGGGGGAAGAAGCTTTCTTT. This translates into CASSLLGAGEEAFF.

Details on this clonotype: A much more abundant neighbour one base away suggests this may be a read error. The chain employs TRBV10-2 and TRBJ1-1; 8 bases align to TRBD1. The CDR3 has 13 residues. Germline V CDR1 and CDR2: WSHSY, SAAADI. CDR3 sequence reads: CANSEQGGTEALF. DNA of the CDR3: TGCGCCAACAGTGAACAGGGGGGCACTGAAGCTCTCTTT.

The CDR3: CASSLGTSGRAFSRSSYEQYF. The CDR3 coding sequence is TGTGCCAGCTCACTGGGGACTAGCGGGAGGGCCTTCTCTAGGAGCTCCTACGAGCAGTACTTC. The chain links TRBV5-8 to TRBJ2-7, with 16 bases matching TRBD2. The trim removed 7 bases at V and 0 bases at J, leaving 19 bases unmatched. Per the germline V gene, CDR1 is SGHTS and CDR2 is YDEGEE. This CDR3 is built from 21 residues. The full variable domain, with the rest looked up from reference TRBV5-8 and TRBJ2-7, is EAGVTQSPTHLIKTRGQQATLRCSPISGHTSVYWYQQALGLGLQFLLWYDEGEERNRGNFPPRFSGRQFPNYSSELNVNALELEDSALYLCASSLGTSGRAFSRSSYEQYFGPGTRLTVT.

In its sample, this clonotype was seen many times. This rearrangement joins TRBV14 to TRBJ1-6, with 7 bases aligning to TRBD1. The CDR3 has 20 residues. Germline V gene lookup returns CDR1 SGHDN and CDR2 FVKESK. After removal of 1 base from V and 2 bases from J, the junction contained 14 bases not matched to a gene. The DNA for the CDR3 is TGTGCCAGCAGCCAAGGATCAAGGGGGCGAGGTGGGGCCTATAATTCACCCCTCCACTTT. This encodes CASSQGSRGRGGAYNSPLHF.

The rearrangement joins TRBV19 to TRBJ1-6; unclear D gene. The V end lost 6 bases, the J end lost 0 bases, and 9 bases lay between the germline ends. The CDR3 consists of 15 residues. The V gene's germline CDR1 is LNHDA and CDR2 SQIVND (reference sequence). The CDR3 spells CASSDRRSYNSPLHF. The DNA for the CDR3 is TGTGCCAGTAGCGATCGGCGCTCCTATAATTCACCCCTCCACTTT.

The genes are TRBV7-6 and TRBJ2-1, with D unclear. Trimming removed 6 bases at V and 0 bases at J, with 9 bases between. The V gene's germline CDR1 is SGHVS and CDR2 FNYEAQ. The CDR3 contains 14 residues. CDR3 DNA: TGTGCCAGCAGACCACTGTGCTCCTACAATGAGCAGTTCTTC. Its protein is CASRPLCSYNEQFF.

The genes are TRBV20-1 and TRBJ2-4, with D uncertain. Trimming shortened V by 4 bases and J by 0 bases, and 19 bases separated the two germline ends. The CDR3 spans 17 residues. Per germline, CDR1 DFQATT and CDR2 SNEGSKA (reference sequence). The CDR3 sequence is CSANDMSGDTAKNIQYF. Written as DNA, the CDR3 is TGCAGTGCTAACGATATGTCGGGTGACACAGCCAAAAACATTCAGTACTTC.

As regards this clonotype: One end of the junction is discordant with germline, which a read error may explain. The chain employs TRBV20-1 and TRBJ2-5; 10 bases are shared with TRBD2. Germline CDR1 DFQATT, CDR2 SNEGSKA (reference sequence). The CDR3 sequence is 15 residues long. The CDR3 nucleotides are TGCTGTGCTACCGGACTAGCGGAAGAGGTAGAGACCCAGTACTTC. This codes for CCATGLAEEVETQYF.

The table lists this clonotype with many counts. The V gene is TRBV29-1, the J gene TRBJ2-2; D uncertain. V lost 1 base, J lost 5 bases, and 14 bases lay in between. The CDR3 contains 15 residues. Germline lookup yields CDR1 SQVTM and CDR2 ANQGSEA. The CDR3 protein is CSVEGSTVPTGELFF. CDR3 sequence (DNA): TGCAGCGTTGAAGGAAGTACAGTTCCAACCGGGGAGCTGTTTTTT.

This clonotype was picked up a small number of times. CDR3 protein: CASSEWTGATGELFF. CDR3 DNA: TGTGCCAGCAGCGAATGGACAGGGGCTACCGGGGAGCTGTTTTTT. The V call is TRBV3-1, the J call TRBJ2-2, with TRBD1 matching over 9 bases. V lost 5 bases and J lost 5; bases outside the gene matches: 6. The germline gives CDR1 LGHDT, CDR2 YNNKEL (reference sequence). CDR3 length: 15 residues. The full variable domain, completed using reference TRBV3-1 and TRBJ2-2, is DTAVSQTPKYLVTQMGNDKSIKCEQNLGHDTMYWYKQDSKKFLKIMFSYNNKELIINETVPNRFSPKSPDKAHLNLHINSLELGDSAVYFCASSEWTGATGELFFGEGSRLTVL.

The chain couples TRBV20-1 to TRBJ2-1; 9 bases line up with TRBD2. The V and J ends lost 0 bases and 8 bases, in that order; junction bases with no gene match: 8. The CDR3 length is 15 residues. Germline V gene lookup returns CDR1 DFQATT and CDR2 SNEGSKA (reference sequence). CDR3 in amino acids: CSARDLAGSRHEQFF. The CDR3 nucleotides read TGCAGTGCTAGAGATCTAGCGGGATCCCGCCATGAGCAGTTCTTC.